This T cell receptor beta chain was recorded in a study of tumor-infiltrating lymphocytes in primary liver carcinoma. As for the study in general: Men and women, 30 to 69 years of age, made up the patients. Sample counts of productive TCRbeta reads spanned roughly 3.5 to 7.13 million; these counts were similar across tissue types. Points from the study as a whole: Tumors significantly exceeded blood in top-250-clone fraction (p = 0.039).

Total RNA (roughly 530 ng) served as template for TCR beta cDNA synthesis primed by a constant-region primer. Slightly modified ARM-PCR served as the procedure for the TCR beta libraries. These libraries came from three rounds of nested multiplex PCR. It was with TRBV1-TRBV30 forward primers and a C-beta reverse primer that the first two PCR rounds were run, at roughly 11 cycles each. Each CDR3 protein is one row after TCRdb ran MiXCR on the multiplex PCR reads. In the table there are nearly 200,000 distinct CDR3 sequences, less than 70% of which are singletons. Blood RNA came from unsorted whole blood; germline DNA was also extracted. None of the patients had received treatment, and all had chronic HBV infection. In the case of this clonotype: Its antigen is not identified.

The ends were cut back, 10 bases at V and 4 bases at J, with 19 bases in the middle. CDR1 and CDR2 from the germline V gene are MNHNY and SVGAGI (reference sequence). This CDR3 region has 14 residues. Source material: peripheral blood. The gene calls are TRBV6-6 and TRBJ2-5, with D uncertain. The TCR originated in a woman aged 60-75 years with primary liver carcinoma and hepatitis B virus infection. CDR3: CAITASEARETQYF. The CDR3 DNA reads TGTGCCATTACCGCCAGTGAAGCCAGAGAGACCCAGTACTTC.